This entry lists 27 T cell receptor beta chains sequenced from one sample in a study of blood T cell repertoires in COVID-19 (dated by TCRdb to about 2020). Receptors were amplified or captured by the immunoSEQ multiplex PCR assay. TCRdb took this table from immuneACCESS and kept in-frame rearrangements with V and J called. Such tables lack part of the clones; where checked against another copy, unresolved V genes explain under half of the gap, and the rest is unexplained. The sample table holds approximately 230,000 clones, of which about 89% were seen once. The biggest ten clones account for under 5% of the sample. Source material: PBMCs or T cells enriched from blood (not recorded which). The receptors derive from a woman younger than 45 who had recovered from COVID-19.

The gene calls are TRBV27 and TRBJ1-1; unclear D gene. CDR1 is MNHEY and CDR2 is SMNVEV in the germline V gene (reference sequence). The CDR3 length is 11 residues. V dropped 11 bases and J dropped 4 bases, with 11 bases sitting between them. CDR3 amino acids: CACSRGTEAFF. For the CDR3, the DNA is TGTGCCTGCTCGAGAGGCACTGAAGCTTTCTTT.

The chain is built from TRBV30 and TRBJ1-3; the D is unclear. The ends were cut back, 3 bases at V and 2 bases at J, with 11 bases in the middle. Germline lookup yields CDR1 GTSNPN and CDR2 SVGIG (reference sequence). The CDR3 runs 14 residues. For the CDR3, the DNA is TGTGCCTGGAGGTCAGACAATACTGGAAACACCATATATTTT. It is translated as CAWRSDNTGNTIYF.

In its sample, this clone was seen once. This chain connects TRBV7-2 to TRBJ2-2; 12 positions agree with TRBD1. CDR3 length: 17 residues. Germline CDR1 and CDR2: SGHTA and FQGNSA. Trimming took 5 bases from V and 8 from J; bases not matched to a gene: 12. The DNA of the CDR3 is TGTGCCAGCAGCAGTTATCCGGGACAGGGGGCTCGAGGGGAGCTGTTTTTT. As protein: CASSSYPGQGARGELFF. Looking up the rest from reference TRBV7-2 and TRBJ2-2 gives the full variable domain: GAGVSQSPSNKVTEKGKDVELRCDPISGHTALYWYRQSLGQGLEFLIYFQGNSAPDKSGLPSDRFSAERTGGSVSTLTIQRTQQEDSAVYLCASSSYPGQGARGELFFGEGSRLTVL.

The chain recombines TRBV18 with TRBJ2-7; 12 bases are shared with TRBD1. The ends lost 5 bases at V and 6 bases at J; junction bases unmatched: 8. Germline V gene sequence: CDR1 KGHSH, CDR2 LQKENI. This CDR3 spans 15 amino acids. DNA for the CDR3: TGTGCCAGCTCAGAAAACCGGGACAGGGGGCGCGAGCAGTACTTC. Protein: CASSENRDRGREQYF.

The count of this clone is one. The chain couples TRBV18 to TRBJ2-2, with D uncertain. Germline CDR1 and CDR2: KGHSH and LQKENI. This CDR3 comprises 14 residues. V was pared by 5 bases and J by 2 bases, with 9 bases between. DNA of the CDR3: TGTGCCAGCTCAAGGCAGACTAACACCGGGGAGCTGTTTTTT. This gives the protein CASSRQTNTGELFF. The entire variable domain, with the rest obtained from reference TRBV18 and TRBJ2-2, is as follows: NAGVMQNPRHLVRRRGQEARLRCSPMKGHSHVYWYRQLPEEGLKFMVYLQKENIIDESGMPKERFSAEFPKEGPSILRIQQVVRGDSAAYFCASSRQTNTGELFFGEGSRLTVL.

The chain carries TRBV7-2 and TRBJ2-2; 9 bases align to TRBD1. CDR1 and CDR2 from the germline V gene are SGHTA and FQGNSA. J was trimmed by 11 bases and V by 0 bases; bases with no gene match: 4. The CDR3 contains 14 residues. CDR3 in amino acids: CASSLALDRGELFF. CDR3 nucleotides: TGTGCCAGCAGCTTAGCCTTGGACAGGGGAGAGCTGTTTTTT.

The chain uses TRBV24-1 and TRBJ2-1; TRBD2 aligns across 13 bases. Unmatched junction bases numbered 12, after V lost 4 bases and J lost 1 base. This CDR3 has 20 residues. CDR1 and CDR2 from the germline V gene are KGHDR and SFDVKD. The CDR3 DNA is TGTGCCACCAGTGACCACAATCCCCTACTAGCGGGAGGGTCCTACAATGAGCAGTTCTTC. Translating it yields CATSDHNPLLAGGSYNEQFF.

CDR3 nucleotide sequence: TGTGCCAGCATTAGGACTGATGAATCTCAGCCCCAGCATTTT. Translated, it gives CASIRTDESQPQHF. The J gene is TRBJ1-5, the V gene TRBV6-5, with D unclear. The germline V gene has CDR1 MNHEY and CDR2 SVGAGI. V was shortened by 7 bases and J by 6 bases, with 16 bases between the two germline ends. The CDR3 extends over 14 amino acids.

CDR3 region: CASSWLAGSYNEQFF. The CDR3 coding sequence is TGTGCCAGCAGCTGGCTAGCGGGGTCCTACAATGAGCAGTTCTTC. This chain joins TRBV7-9 and TRBJ2-1; 9 nucleotides line up with TRBD2. This CDR3 spans 15 amino acids. The V and J ends lost 4 bases and 1 base, in that order; junction bases with no gene match: 2. CDR1 is SEHNR and CDR2 is FQNEAQ in the germline V gene (reference sequence).

The chain uses TRBV5-1 and TRBJ1-1; D call uncertain. Per germline, CDR1 SGHRS and CDR2 YFSETQ. The CDR3 is 11 amino acids. The ends were cut back, 4 bases at V and 7 bases at J, with 8 bases in the middle. The CDR3 loop is CASSAYSEAFF. As DNA, the CDR3 is TGCGCCAGCAGCGCCTACAGTGAAGCTTTCTTT.

The chain uses TRBV13 and TRBJ2-7; TRBD2 is a possible D gene (6 bases). This CDR3 has 14 amino acids. CDR1 and CDR2 from the germline V gene are PRHDT and FYEKMQ (reference sequence). Trimming pared 4 bases from V and 3 bases from J, leaving 13 bases between. CDR3 in amino acids: CASSSGLLNYEQYF. The CDR3 DNA follows: TGTGCCAGCAGCTCGGGACTCCTTAACTACGAGCAGTACTTC.

This chain uses TRBV29-1 with TRBJ2-7; D is perhaps TRBD2 (6 bases). The CDR3 covers 12 residues. CDR1 SQVTM and CDR2 ANQGSEA come from the germline V gene. Trimming removed 5 bases from V and 5 bases from J, with 13 bases in between. The CDR3 region is CSVTGVGNEQYF. DNA for the CDR3: TGCAGCGTTACGGGGGTGGGCAACGAGCAGTACTTC.

This chain joins TRBV28 and TRBJ1-6, with 7 positions matching TRBD1. V dropped 6 bases and J dropped 7; count of bases not matched to a gene: 12. CDR1 is MDHEN and CDR2 is SYDVKM in the germline V gene. The CDR3 contains 16 residues. The CDR3 DNA reads TGTGCCAGCAGCCATCCTTTGACAGGGAAGAATTCACCCCTCCACTTT. Translation: CASSHPLTGKNSPLHF.

The J gene is TRBJ1-2, the V gene TRBV3-1 (or the pseudogene TRBV3-2); TRBD1 might be the D (6 bases). CDR1 is LGHDT and CDR2 is YNNKEL in the germline V gene (reference sequence). Trimming removed 0 bases from V and 4 bases from J, with 18 bases in between. The length of the CDR3 is 17 residues. CDR3 loop: CASSQDVYGGSLYGYTF. CDR3 bases: TGTGCCAGCAGCCAAGATGTGTATGGGGGCTCCCTCTATGGCTACACCTTC.

The rearrangement links TRBV5-1 to TRBJ1-2, with TRBD1 as a possible D gene (5 bases). Germline V gene data show CDR1 as SGHRS and CDR2 as YFSETQ. The V end was cut by 3 bases, the J end by 2 bases, with 14 bases between. The CDR3 covers 15 residues. CDR3 DNA sequence: TGCGCCAGCAGCTCGAAGATTCAGGGAAACTATGGCTACACCTTC. It specifies CASSSKIQGNYGYTF.

This clone was picked up a small number of times. The genes are TRBV9 and TRBJ1-6, with TRBD1 matching over 7 bases. V shed 0 bases, J shed 9 bases, and the junction held 6 bases outside the gene matches. This CDR3 is built from 15 residues. Germline V gene sequence: CDR1 SGDLS, CDR2 YYNGEE. In DNA form, the CDR3 reads TGTGCCAGCAGCGTAGGGGACAGCAAAGGTTCACCCCTCCACTTT. Translation: CASSVGDSKGSPLHF.

CDR3 DNA: TGTGCCAGCAGTTCAGTGCAGGTTGATCGAAACACCATATATTTT. Translation: CASSSVQVDRNTIYF. The chain has TRBV28 and TRBJ1-3; D is unclear. CDR3 length: 15 amino acids. CDR1 is MDHEN and CDR2 is SYDVKM in the germline V gene. The V end was cut by 4 bases, the J end by 5 bases, with 15 bases between.

The chain has TRBV2 and TRBJ1-3; 7 bases map to TRBD1. Germline V CDR1 and CDR2: SNHLY, FYNNEI. The CDR3 has 15 residues. V lost 3 bases and J lost 0; bases outside the gene matches: 2. This CDR3 reads CASSDRDSSGNTIYF. The CDR3 DNA follows: TGTGCCAGCAGTGATAGGGACAGCTCTGGAAACACCATATATTTT. The full variable domain, completed using reference TRBV2 and TRBJ1-3, is EPEVTQTPSHQVTQMGQEVILRCVPISNHLYFYWYRQILGQKVEFLVSFYNNEISEKSEIFDDQFSVERPDGSNFTLKIRSTKLEDSAMYFCASSDRDSSGNTIYFGEGSWLTVV.

V usage is TRBV11-1 and J usage is TRBJ2-5; D is ambiguous. The CDR3 is 13 residues long. V lost 2 bases, J lost 1 base, and 5 bases lay in between. Germline V gives CDR1 SGHAT, CDR2 FQDESV (reference sequence). The CDR3 is CASSLTLQETQYF. Written as DNA, the CDR3 is TGTGCCAGCAGCTTAACTCTCCAAGAGACCCAGTACTTC.

The chain is built from TRBV28 and TRBJ1-5; 8 nucleotides align to TRBD1. V lost 10 bases to trimming and J lost 9 bases; unmatched junction nucleotides: 11. The CDR3 totals 13 residues. Germline loops: CDR1 MDHEN, CDR2 SYDVKM. The CDR3 spells CATLTGGSRPQHF. The DNA of the CDR3 is TGTGCCACCCTTACAGGGGGTTCCCGGCCCCAGCATTTT. The whole variable domain, filled in from reference TRBV28 and TRBJ1-5, reads DVKVTQSSRYLVKRTGEKVFLECVQDMDHENMFWYRQDPGLGLRLIYFSYDVKMKEKGDIPEGYSVSREKKERFSLILESASTNQTSMYLCATLTGGSRPQHFGDGTRLSIL.

This CDR3 reads CASSRQVAGGFGTGELFF. The CDR3 bases are TGTGCCAGCAGCCGGCAAGTAGCGGGAGGGTTTGGGACCGGGGAGCTGTTTTTT. V is TRBV7-2 and J is TRBJ2-2; 11 bases match TRBD2. The CDR3 runs to 18 residues. The V gene's germline CDR1 is SGHTA and CDR2 FQGNSA. The V gene end was trimmed by 5 bases and the J gene end by 5 bases; junction bases not matched to a gene: 13.

This chain uses TRBV5-1 with TRBJ2-1; TRBD1 agrees at 10 bases. Unmatched junction bases numbered 5, after V lost 2 bases and J lost 6 bases. Germline-derived CDR1 and CDR2 are SGHRS and YFSETQ. This CDR3 contains 15 residues. The CDR3 DNA sequence: TGCGCCAGCAGCTTCGGGACAGGGGTGATCAATGAGCAGTTCTTC. Amino acids: CASSFGTGVINEQFF.

The rearrangement links TRBV28 to TRBJ2-7, with TRBD2 identical over 12 bases. This CDR3 is built from 15 residues. Germline V gene sequence: CDR1 MDHEN, CDR2 SYDVKM. Germline trimming cut 8 bases from V and 1 base from J; bases unmatched to any gene: 6. CDR3 amino acids: CASGYLAGGSYEQYF. CDR3 bases: TGTGCCAGCGGGTATCTAGCGGGAGGGTCCTACGAGCAGTACTTC.

This clone has a single count. Distinct nucleotide sequences in the sample also encode this CDR3. This chain joins TRBV19 and TRBJ1-1; D is unresolved. V lost 1 base and J 6 bases, leaving 6 bases between the germline ends. The CDR3 contains 12 residues. Germline assignment: CDR1 LNHDA and CDR2 SQIVND (reference sequence). The chain's CDR3 is CASSIGQSEAFF. CDR3 nucleotides: TGTGCCAGTAGTATAGGGCAGTCTGAAGCTTTCTTT.

V usage is TRBV29-1 and J usage is TRBJ1-3; perhaps TRBD1 as D (5 bases). The CDR3 is 18 amino acids. The V gene's germline CDR1 is SQVTM and CDR2 ANQGSEA. V lost 0 bases and J lost 0, with 18 bases in between. This CDR3 reads CSVEDLLGAGSSGNTIYF. The CDR3 DNA is TGCAGCGTTGAAGATCTCTTAGGGGCGGGAAGCTCTGGAAACACCATATATTTT.

The V gene is TRBV7-9, the J gene TRBJ2-7; D possibly corresponds to TRBD2 (5 bases). The ends were cut back, 5 bases at V and 0 bases at J, with 17 bases in the middle. The germline V gene has CDR1 SEHNR and CDR2 FQNEAQ (reference sequence). The CDR3 runs 16 residues. The DNA for the CDR3 is TGTGCCAGCAGCCCCCGCCCGAAGGGAGACTCCTACGAGCAGTACTTC. This gives the protein CASSPRPKGDSYEQYF. The whole variable domain, remainder taken from reference TRBV7-9 and TRBJ2-7, is DTGVSQNPRHKITKRGQNVTFRCDPISEHNRLYWYRQTLGQGPEFLTYFQNEAQLEKSRLLSDRFSAERPKGSFSTLEIQRTEQGDSAMYLCASSPRPKGDSYEQYFGPGTRLTVT.

This chain links TRBV4-3 with TRBJ1-6; the D is unclear. Deletions cut 2 bases from V and 8 bases from J, with 22 bases between. The CDR3 sequence is 18 residues long. Germline lookup yields CDR1 LGHNA and CDR2 YSLEER. The CDR3 region has the DNA TGCGCCAGCAGCCAATTCGACGGGCGGGCATTTGTTGATTCACCCCTCCACTTT. Encoded protein: CASSQFDGRAFVDSPLHF.